The 18 T cell receptor beta chains below all came from one sample that was sequenced in a study of blood T cell repertoires in COVID-19. The protocol was immunoSEQ multiplex PCR, while the TCRdb copy is restricted to in-frame clones and leaves out a portion. In the table there are approximately 61,000 clones, approximately 79% of which are singletons. The sample taken for sequencing was peripheral blood. Receptor source: a woman aged 70-85 years with acute or convalescent COVID-19.

This chain links TRBV7-9 with TRBJ2-7; TRBD1 is a possible D gene (5 bases). Germline V gene sequence: CDR1 SEHNR, CDR2 FQNEAQ (reference sequence). The CDR3 is 12 amino acids. The V and J ends lost 3 bases and 3 bases respectively, with 6 bases between them. CDR3 in DNA: TGTGCCAGCAGCTTCGACAGCTACGAGCAGTACTTC. Protein product: CASSFDSYEQYF.

J is TRBJ1-2 and V is TRBV24-1; D perhaps matches TRBD1 (6 bases). Trimming shortened V by 6 bases and J by 7 bases, and 11 bases separated the two germline ends. The germline gives CDR1 KGHDR, CDR2 SFDVKD. The CDR3 sequence is 12 residues long. This CDR3 reads CATSTPDSGYTF. The CDR3 DNA is TGTGCCACCAGTACACCGGACAGTGGCTACACCTTC.

This clone was seen more than once but under ten times. The rearrangement joins TRBV4-3 to TRBJ1-1; 8 bases match TRBD1. Germline lookup yields CDR1 LGHNA and CDR2 YSLEER. This CDR3 region has 15 residues. Trimming at V came to 1 base and at J to 5 bases, leaving 6 bases not matched to a gene. The DNA of the CDR3 is TGCGCCAGCAGCCAAGCGGACAGGGATTTAACTGAAGCTTTCTTT. This translates into CASSQADRDLTEAFF.

The V and J genes are TRBV27 and TRBJ2-5; D is uncertain. Germline CDR1 is MNHEY and CDR2 is SMNVEV (reference sequence). With 6 bases removed from V and 3 bases from J, the gap between germline ends came to 14 bases. This CDR3 has 14 residues. CDR3 bases: TGTGCCAGCAGCCTCGTGGGCTGGGAAGAGACCCAGTACTTC. Translation gives CASSLVGWEETQYF.

This chain connects TRBV19 to TRBJ2-4; 8 bases fit TRBD1. Germline CDR1 and CDR2: LNHDA and SQIVND (reference sequence). CDR3 size: 16 residues. J lost 1 base, V lost 6 bases, and 8 bases had no gene match. The DNA of the CDR3 is TGTGCCAGTAGGGCGCAGGGGGCCGGGGCCAAAAACATTCAGTACTTC. Translated, it gives CASRAQGAGAKNIQYF.

V is TRBV6-5 and J is TRBJ2-7; 12 nucleotides align to TRBD1. The CDR3 contains 16 residues. Germline values: CDR1 MNHEY, CDR2 SVGAGI. The J segment lost 7 bases and the V segment lost 0 bases, leaving 7 bases of the junction unmatched. CDR3 in amino acids: CASSYSPGQGAKEQYF. The CDR3, as DNA: TGTGCCAGCAGTTACTCACCGGGACAGGGGGCTAAGGAGCAGTACTTC.

The chain has TRBV3-1 (or the pseudogene TRBV3-2) and TRBJ1-6; tentative D call: TRBD1 (6 bases). The germline V and J ends were trimmed by 4 bases and 6 bases, with 16 bases remaining between them. Germline V CDR1 and CDR2: LGHDT, YNNKEL (reference sequence). The CDR3 totals 16 residues. The CDR3 reads CASSREAGAGNSPLHF. The CDR3 region has the DNA TGTGCCAGCAGCCGCGAGGCGGGGGCGGGTAATTCACCCCTCCACTTT.

V is TRBV4-1 and J is TRBJ2-1; D might be TRBD2 (6 bases). Germline CDR1 and CDR2: MGHRA and YSYEKL. CDR3 length: 15 amino acids. The V end was cut by 1 base, the J end by 7 bases, with 14 bases between. The CDR3 bases are TGCGCCAGCAGCCAAGTAGGGGCGGGGCGGAATGAGCAGTTCTTC. Amino acids: CASSQVGAGRNEQFF.

V and J are TRBV5-1 and TRBJ1-6; the match to TRBD1 covers 10 bases. CDR1 and CDR2 from the germline V gene are SGHRS and YFSETQ. The CDR3 is 13 residues long. V dropped 0 bases and J dropped 15; count of bases not matched to a gene: 3. CDR3 sequence: CASSLGGQGGLHF. CDR3 DNA: TGCGCCAGCAGCTTGGGCGGACAGGGGGGCCTCCACTTT.

V gene TRBV5-6 combines with J gene TRBJ1-6; tentative D call: TRBD1 (6 bases). V lost 0 bases and J 4 bases, leaving 8 bases between the germline ends. Germline loops: CDR1 SGHDT, CDR2 YYEEEE. This CDR3 spans 15 amino acids. CDR3 DNA sequence: TGTGCCAGCAGCTTGGACAGGGAATATAATTCACCCCTCCACTTT. Translation: CASSLDREYNSPLHF. The complete variable domain, with remaining parts taken from reference TRBV5-6 and TRBJ1-6, reads DAGVTQSPTHLIKTRGQQVTLRCSPKSGHDTVSWYQQALGQGPQFIFQYYEEEERQRGNFPDRFSGHQFPNYSSELNVNALLLGDSALYLCASSLDREYNSPLHFGNGTRLTVT.

This clone was counted a single time. Written as DNA, the CDR3 is TGTGCCAGCAGCGCGGGCAGGGGAATACGGCAAGAGACCCAGTACTTC. Protein: CASSAGRGIRQETQYF. The rearrangement joins TRBV11-3 to TRBJ2-5, with TRBD1 as a possible D gene (6 bases). Germline assignment: CDR1 SGHNT and CDR2 YENEEA. The CDR3 consists of 16 residues. The germline V and J ends were trimmed by 5 bases and 2 bases, with 18 bases remaining between them.

This chain links TRBV6-5 with TRBJ2-7; 10 bases are a match to TRBD1. J was trimmed by 11 bases and V by 11 bases; bases with no gene match: 18. Per the germline V gene, CDR1 is MNHEY and CDR2 is SVGAGI. This CDR3 spans 14 amino acids. CDR3 coding DNA: TGTGCCTGCCGATCCCGGGACAGGGGCGGGTTGAAGTACTTC. This sequence encodes CACRSRDRGGLKYF.

The V gene is TRBV7-2, the J gene TRBJ2-5; the D is unclear. The CDR3 has 13 amino acids. V lost 0 bases, J lost 4 bases, and 6 bases lay in between. CDR1 and CDR2 from the germline V gene are SGHTA and FQGNSA. The CDR3 DNA reads as TGTGCCAGCAGCTTAGCCGTCCTAGAGACCCAGTACTTC. Its translation: CASSLAVLETQYF.

The gene calls are TRBV9 and TRBJ1-2; tentative D call: TRBD1 (5 bases). In germline, CDR1 is SGDLS, CDR2 YYNGEE. Trimming cost V 3 bases and J 8 bases, with 17 bases left between them. CDR3 length: 14 amino acids. The CDR3 spells CASSGVGGAGGYTF. CDR3 nucleotides: TGTGCCAGCAGCGGAGTGGGGGGAGCTGGCGGCTACACCTTC. Supplemented by reference TRBV9 and TRBJ1-2, the full variable domain reads DSGVTQTPKHLITATGQRVTLRCSPRSGDLSVYWYQQSLDQGLQFLIQYYNGEERAKGNILERFSAQQFPDLHSELNLSSLELGDSALYFCASSGVGGAGGYTFGSGTRLTVV.

This chain connects TRBV3-1 (or the pseudogene TRBV3-2) to TRBJ2-5; D is unresolved. The V end lost 5 bases, the J end lost 5 bases, and 6 bases lay between the germline ends. The CDR3 covers 11 residues. Germline V gene lookup returns CDR1 LGHDT and CDR2 YNNKEL (reference sequence). This CDR3 reads CASSVRETQYF. The CDR3 DNA reads TGTGCCAGCAGCGTTCGGGAGACCCAGTACTTC.

The DNA of the CDR3 is TGCAGCGCTGAGCGGGCATATGGCTACACCTTC. Its protein is CSAERAYGYTF. This chain links TRBV29-1 with TRBJ1-2; no definite D call. CDR3 length: 11 residues. V lost 7 bases, J lost 5 bases, and 11 bases lay in between. Germline values: CDR1 SQVTM, CDR2 ANQGSEA.

The chain carries TRBV5-4 and TRBJ2-1, with 7 bases aligning to TRBD1. The V and J ends lost 3 bases and 0 bases, in that order; junction bases with no gene match: 6. The CDR3 length is 16 residues. Germline lookup yields CDR1 SGHNT and CDR2 YYREEE (reference sequence). CDR3 in DNA: TGTGCCAGCAGCTCTACGACAGGGAGCTCCTACAATGAGCAGTTCTTC. Translation: CASSSTTGSSYNEQFF.

The chain recombines TRBV9 with TRBJ2-3, with TRBD1 identical over 8 bases. The germline V gene has CDR1 SGDLS and CDR2 YYNGEE. The ends lost 0 bases at V and 2 bases at J; junction bases unmatched: 5. CDR3 length: 16 amino acids. The CDR3 DNA is TGTGCCAGCAGCGTAGCAGGGGGCATGGACACAGATACGCAGTATTTT. It encodes CASSVAGGMDTDTQYF.